Listed below are T cell receptor beta chains from one sample, sequenced in a study of shared clonotypes between healthy human individuals. Clones were read by immunoSEQ multiplex PCR, and TCRdb kept only the in-frame ones, dropping some. The sample records approximately 100,000 clones, around 71% being singletons. Sequenced input: memory CD8+ T cells sorted from blood. The receptor source for this set is a woman aged 25 to 45 in good health. Each CDR3 is given with its conserved first and last residue. Fields, in order: clone size, D gene, V gene, J gene, CDR3 protein, CDR3 DNA. The D gene is left open where the match is weak. Only some rows state a clone size, as once, few, many or a class for expanded clones.

size: .; D: TRBD2; V: TRBV6-5; J: TRBJ2-7; CDR3: CASSYSGGTYEQYF; DNA: TGTGCCAGCAGTTACTCGGGGGGGACCTACGAGCAGTACTTC
size: .; D: .; V: TRBV27; J: TRBJ1-2; CDR3: CASLPLYRAGYYGYTF; DNA: TGTGCCAGCCTCCCCCTCTACAGGGCTGGGTACTATGGCTACACCTTC
size: .; D: .; V: TRBV27; J: TRBJ2-1; CDR3: CASSPTRGKSYNEQFF; DNA: TGTGCCAGCAGTCCCACCCGCGGGAAGTCCTACAATGAGCAGTTCTTC
size: .; D: TRBD1; V: TRBV6-1; J: TRBJ2-7; CDR3: CASSDVGQGAVEQYF; DNA: TGTGCCAGCAGTGACGTAGGACAGGGGGCTGTCGAGCAGTACTTC
size: .; D: .; V: TRBV6-6; J: TRBJ1-5; CDR3: CASSYRASGNQPQHF; DNA: TGTGCCAGCAGTTATCGCGCTTCCGGCAATCAGCCCCAGCATTTT
size: once; D: .; V: TRBV4-1; J: TRBJ1-5; CDR3: CASSHRGLQPQHF; DNA: TGCGCCAGCAGCCATCGGGGGCTTCAGCCCCAGCATTTT
size: .; D: TRBD2; V: TRBV6-6; J: TRBJ2-7; CDR3: CASSPHSGRSSYEQYF; DNA: TGTGCCAGCAGTCCCCATAGCGGGAGGAGCTCCTACGAGCAGTACTTC
size: many; D: .; V: TRBV19; J: TRBJ1-5; CDR3: CASSINSGWQPQHF; DNA: TGTGCCAGTAGTATTAACAGCGGATGGCAGCCCCAGCATTTT
size: once; D: TRBD1; V: TRBV6-5; J: TRBJ2-2; CDR3: CASSWDRGPSGELFF; DNA: TGTGCCAGCAGTTGGGACAGGGGACCCTCCGGGGAGCTGTTTTTT
size: few; D: .; V: TRBV5-1; J: TRBJ2-7; CDR3: CASSPFAGQEDEQYF; DNA: TGCGCCAGCAGCCCCTTTGCAGGCCAGGAGGACGAGCAGTACTTC
size: .; D: .; V: TRBV4-1; J: TRBJ2-5; CDR3: CASSQERLPRQETQYF; DNA: TGCGCCAGCAGCCAAGAACGTCTTCCTCGGCAGGAGACCCAGTACTTC
size: .; D: .; V: TRBV30; J: TRBJ2-7; CDR3: CAWSEGDPSEQYF; DNA: TGTGCCTGGAGTGAGGGGGATCCGAGCGAGCAGTACTTC
size: .; D: .; V: TRBV2; J: TRBJ2-7; CDR3: CASRSGGGYEQYF; DNA: TGTGCCAGCAGGAGCGGTGGCGGGTACGAGCAGTACTTC
size: .; D: TRBD1; V: TRBV27; J: TRBJ1-5; CDR3: CASRWTGGHQPQHF; DNA: TGTGCCAGCAGATGGACAGGGGGCCATCAGCCCCAGCATTTT
size: few; D: .; V: TRBV5-4; J: TRBJ2-1; CDR3: CASSGGPGGSYNEQFF; DNA: TGTGCCAGCAGCGGAGGTCCCGGGGGCTCCTACAATGAGCAGTTCTTC
size: .; D: .; V: TRBV2; J: TRBJ1-2; CDR3: CASSEPGANILLYGYTF; DNA: TGTGCCAGCAGTGAACCCGGGGCGAACATTCTCCTCTATGGCTACACCTTC
size: once; D: .; V: TRBV28; J: TRBJ1-1; CDR3: CASSRVRTEAFF; DNA: TGTGCCAGCAGCCGAGTGAGGACTGAAGCTTTCTTT
size: .; D: .; V: TRBV5-5; J: TRBJ2-5; CDR3: CASSFQAQETQYF; DNA: TGTGCCAGCAGCTTTCAAGCCCAAGAGACCCAGTACTTC
size: .; D: TRBD1; V: TRBV5-1; J: TRBJ2-7; CDR3: CASSYDRVSYEQYF; DNA: TGCGCCAGCAGCTACGACAGGGTTAGCTACGAGCAGTACTTC
size: .; D: .; V: TRBV11-2; J: TRBJ2-5; CDR3: CASSLGATDVQETQYF; DNA: TGTGCCAGCAGCTTAGGAGCTACGGATGTCCAAGAGACCCAGTACTTC
size: .; D: TRBD2; V: TRBV7-9; J: TRBJ2-5; CDR3: CASSPPGAGGQTQYF; DNA: TGTGCCAGCAGCCCTCCAGGGGCGGGAGGGCAGACCCAGTACTTC
size: .; D: .; V: TRBV21-1; J: TRBJ2-2; CDR3: CASSPGGSDTGELFF; DNA: TGTGCCAGCAGCCCGGGTGGCTCAGACACCGGGGAGCTGTTTTTT
size: .; D: .; V: TRBV27; J: TRBJ2-7; CDR3: CASSPPGPHPLGYEQYF; DNA: TGTGCCAGCAGTCCCCCTGGCCCCCATCCCTTGGGCTACGAGCAGTACTTC
size: .; D: .; V: TRBV7-2; J: TRBJ1-2; CDR3: CASSSPAKVRNNGYTF; DNA: TGTGCCAGCAGTTCCCCGGCAAAGGTCCGGAATAATGGCTACACCTTC
size: .; D: TRBD2; V: TRBV6-6; J: TRBJ2-1; CDR3: CASSSERGPYNEQFF; DNA: TGTGCCAGCAGTTCGGAGCGGGGGCCCTACAATGAGCAGTTCTTC
size: few; D: TRBD2; V: TRBV30; J: TRBJ2-7; CDR3: CAWSVPGTSGYEQYF; DNA: TGTGCCTGGAGTGTACCCGGGACTAGCGGCTACGAGCAGTACTTC
size: .; D: .; V: TRBV2; J: TRBJ2-1; CDR3: CASIDRRGPSSYNEQFF; DNA: TGTGCCAGCATTGACCGTCGCGGGCCGAGCTCCTACAATGAGCAGTTCTTC
size: .; D: TRBD2; V: TRBV10-1; J: TRBJ2-7; CDR3: CASSEVAGASYEQYF; DNA: TGCGCCAGCAGTGAGGTGGCGGGAGCCTCCTACGAGCAGTACTTC
size: .; D: .; V: TRBV19; J: TRBJ2-7; CDR3: CASSIGGFSSYEQYF; DNA: TGTGCCAGTAGTATAGGAGGGTTCAGCTCCTACGAGCAGTACTTC
size: many; D: .; V: TRBV25-1; J: TRBJ2-3; CDR3: CASSVRDISDTQYF; DNA: TGTGCCAGCAGTGTCCGGGACATTTCGGATACGCAGTATTTT
size: .; D: TRBD2; V: TRBV6-6; J: TRBJ2-2; CDR3: CASSSLLAGNTGELFF; DNA: TGTGCCAGCAGTTCGCTACTAGCGGGGAACACCGGGGAGCTGTTTTTT
size: .; D: .; V: TRBV28; J: TRBJ1-1; CDR3: CASSFWGTPNTEAFF; DNA: TGTGCCAGCAGTTTCTGGGGGACACCGAACACTGAAGCTTTCTTT